This T cell receptor beta chain was sequenced in a study of cytomegalovirus exposure and HLA in healthy donors. PCR was performed using 60 Vbeta and 13 Jbeta primers. Using immunoSEQ multiplex PCR, the repertoire was profiled, and TCRdb retains in-frame clones only, with some absent. Recorded here are 90,000 to 120,000 clones; the top ten clones represent under 0.7%. The CDR3 is 12 amino acids. Germline V gene sequence: CDR1 GTSNPN, CDR2 SVGIG (reference sequence). V was clipped by 2 bases and J by 5 bases, with 9 bases between them. Sequenced: PBMCs. The TCR comes from a man aged 45-60 years in good health and CMV-seronegative. J is TRBJ1-1 and V is TRBV30; D is possibly TRBD1 (5 bases). Here the CDR3 reads CAWSPQETEAFF. The CDR3 DNA sequence: TGTGCCTGGAGTCCACAGGAAACTGAAGCTTTCTTT.